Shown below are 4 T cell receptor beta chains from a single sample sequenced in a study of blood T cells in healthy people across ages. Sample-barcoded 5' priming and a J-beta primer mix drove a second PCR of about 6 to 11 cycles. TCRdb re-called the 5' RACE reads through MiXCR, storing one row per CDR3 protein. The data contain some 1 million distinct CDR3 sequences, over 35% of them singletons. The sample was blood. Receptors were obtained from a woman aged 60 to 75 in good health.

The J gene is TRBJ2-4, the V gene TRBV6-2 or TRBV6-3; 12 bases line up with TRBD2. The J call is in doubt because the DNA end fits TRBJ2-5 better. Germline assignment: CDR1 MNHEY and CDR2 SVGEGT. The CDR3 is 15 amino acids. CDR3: CASRDRLAGEETQYF. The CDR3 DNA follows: TGTGCCAGCCGCGACCGACTAGCGGGAGAAGAGACCCAGTACTTC.

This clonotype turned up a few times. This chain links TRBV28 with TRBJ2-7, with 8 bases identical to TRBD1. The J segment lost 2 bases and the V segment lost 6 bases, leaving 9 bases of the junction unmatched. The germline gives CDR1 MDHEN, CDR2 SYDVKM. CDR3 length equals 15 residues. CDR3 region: CASSLPGTGPYEQYF. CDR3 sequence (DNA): TGTGCCAGCAGCCTGCCCGGGACAGGACCCTACGAGCAGTACTTC.

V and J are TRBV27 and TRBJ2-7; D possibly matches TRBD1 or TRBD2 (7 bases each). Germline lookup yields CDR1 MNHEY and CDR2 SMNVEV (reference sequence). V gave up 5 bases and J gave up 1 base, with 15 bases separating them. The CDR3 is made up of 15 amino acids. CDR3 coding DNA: TGTGCCAGCAGTCCCCAGGGGGGGTTTTCCTACGAGCAGTACTTC. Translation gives CASSPQGGFSYEQYF.

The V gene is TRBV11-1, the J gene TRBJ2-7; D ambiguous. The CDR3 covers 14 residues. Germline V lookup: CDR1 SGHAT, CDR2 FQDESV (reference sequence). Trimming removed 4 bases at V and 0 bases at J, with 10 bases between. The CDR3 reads CASSSEASSYEQYF. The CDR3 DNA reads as TGTGCCAGCAGCTCCGAAGCCAGCTCCTACGAGCAGTACTTC.